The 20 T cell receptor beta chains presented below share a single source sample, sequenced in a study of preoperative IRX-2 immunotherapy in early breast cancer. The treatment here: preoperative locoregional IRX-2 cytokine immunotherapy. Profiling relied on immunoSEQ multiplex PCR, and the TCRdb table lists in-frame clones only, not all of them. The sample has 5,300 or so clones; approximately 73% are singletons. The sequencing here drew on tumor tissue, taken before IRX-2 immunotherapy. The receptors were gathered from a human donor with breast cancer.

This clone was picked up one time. The CDR3 DNA reads TGTGCCAGCAGCGGTATAGGGGCCCAGAGCTCCTACGAGCAGTACTTC. It yields the protein CASSGIGAQSSYEQYF. The chain couples TRBV6-8 to TRBJ2-7, with a weak D call TRBD1 (5 bases). Trimming shortened V by 6 bases and J by 0 bases, and 18 bases separated the two germline ends. This CDR3 is 16 amino acids long. The germline gives CDR1 MNHGY, CDR2 SAAAGT.

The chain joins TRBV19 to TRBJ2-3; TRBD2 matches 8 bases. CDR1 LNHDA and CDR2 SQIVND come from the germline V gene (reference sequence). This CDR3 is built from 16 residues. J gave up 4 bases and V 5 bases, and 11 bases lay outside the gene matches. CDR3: CASSGRTGGSPDTQYF. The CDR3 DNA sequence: TGTGCCAGTAGTGGGCGGACGGGAGGGAGCCCAGATACGCAGTATTTT. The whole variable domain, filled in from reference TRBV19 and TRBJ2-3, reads DGGITQSPKYLFRKEGQNVTLSCEQNLNHDAMYWYRQDPGQGLRLIYYSQIVNDFQKGDIAEGYSVSREKKESFPLTVTSAQKNPTAFYLCASSGRTGGSPDTQYFGPGTRLTVL.

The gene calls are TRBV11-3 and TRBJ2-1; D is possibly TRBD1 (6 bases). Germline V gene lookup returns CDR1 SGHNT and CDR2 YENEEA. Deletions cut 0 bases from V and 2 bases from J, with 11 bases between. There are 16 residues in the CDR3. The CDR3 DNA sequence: TGTGCCAGCAGCTTAGAAATACAGGGCCCCTACAATGAGCAGTTCTTC. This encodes CASSLEIQGPYNEQFF. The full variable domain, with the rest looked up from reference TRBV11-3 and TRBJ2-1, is EAGVVQSPRYKIIEKKQPVAFWCNPISGHNTLYWYLQNLGQGPELLIRYENEEAVDDSQLPKDRFSAERLKGVDSTLKIQPAELGDSAVYLCASSLEIQGPYNEQFFGPGTRLTVL.

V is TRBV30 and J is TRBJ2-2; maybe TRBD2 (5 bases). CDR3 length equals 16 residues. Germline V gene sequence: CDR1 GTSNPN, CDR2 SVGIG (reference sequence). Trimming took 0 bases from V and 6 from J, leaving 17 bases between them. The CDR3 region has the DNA TGTGCCTGGAGTGTATCCCTCACTACGAGGGCCGGGGAGCTGTTTTTT. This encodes CAWSVSLTTRAGELFF.

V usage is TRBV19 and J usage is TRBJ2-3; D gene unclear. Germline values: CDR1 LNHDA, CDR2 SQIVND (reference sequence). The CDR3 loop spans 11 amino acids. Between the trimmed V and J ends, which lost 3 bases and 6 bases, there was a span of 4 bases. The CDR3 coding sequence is TGTGCCAGTAGTATCGGGGATACGCAGTATTTT. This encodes CASSIGDTQYF.

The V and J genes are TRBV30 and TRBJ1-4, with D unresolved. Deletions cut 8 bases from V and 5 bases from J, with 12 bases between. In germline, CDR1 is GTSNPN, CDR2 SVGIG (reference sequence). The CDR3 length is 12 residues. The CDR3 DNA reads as TGTGCCAGCAGCTCGGAGAATGAAAAACTGTTTTTT. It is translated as CASSSENEKLFF.

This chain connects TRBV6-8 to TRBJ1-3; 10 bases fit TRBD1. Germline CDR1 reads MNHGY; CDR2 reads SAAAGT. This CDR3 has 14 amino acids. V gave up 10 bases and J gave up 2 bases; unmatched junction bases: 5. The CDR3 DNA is TGTGCCATCGGACAGGGGGGAACTGGAAACACCATATATTTT. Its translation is CAIGQGGTGNTIYF.

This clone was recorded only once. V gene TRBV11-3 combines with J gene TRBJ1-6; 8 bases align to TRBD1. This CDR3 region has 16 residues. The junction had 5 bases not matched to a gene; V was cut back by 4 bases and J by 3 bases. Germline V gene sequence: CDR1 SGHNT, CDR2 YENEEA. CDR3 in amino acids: CASSSRTGSYNSPLHF. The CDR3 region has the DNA TGTGCCAGCAGCTCGCGGACAGGGAGCTATAATTCACCCCTCCACTTT.

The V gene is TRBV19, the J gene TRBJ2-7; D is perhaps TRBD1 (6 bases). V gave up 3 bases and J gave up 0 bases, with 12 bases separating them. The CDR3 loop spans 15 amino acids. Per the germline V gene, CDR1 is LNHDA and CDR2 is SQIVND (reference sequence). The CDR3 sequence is CASSIAGTLSYEQYF. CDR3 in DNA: TGTGCCAGTAGTATCGCCGGGACACTCTCCTACGAGCAGTACTTC.

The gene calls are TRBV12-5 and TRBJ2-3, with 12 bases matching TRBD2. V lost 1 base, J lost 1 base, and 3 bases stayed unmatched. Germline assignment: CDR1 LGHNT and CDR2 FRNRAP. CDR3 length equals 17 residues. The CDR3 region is CASGLGLAGEGTDTQYF. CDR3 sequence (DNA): TGTGCTAGTGGTTTGGGACTAGCGGGAGAGGGCACAGATACGCAGTATTTT.

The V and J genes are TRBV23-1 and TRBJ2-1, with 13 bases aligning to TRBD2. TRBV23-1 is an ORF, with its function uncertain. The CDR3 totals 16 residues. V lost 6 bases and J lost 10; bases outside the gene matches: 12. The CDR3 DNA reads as TGCGCCAGCAGCCAAGCCGGACTAGCGGGAGTACCCGAGCAGTTCTTC. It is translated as CASSQAGLAGVPEQFF.

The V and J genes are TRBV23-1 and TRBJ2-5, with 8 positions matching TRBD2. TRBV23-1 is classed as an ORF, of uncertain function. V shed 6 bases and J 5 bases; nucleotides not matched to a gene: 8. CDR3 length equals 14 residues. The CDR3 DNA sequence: TGCGCCAGCAGCCAAGATCCGGGGGGGGAGACCCAGTACTTC. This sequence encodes CASSQDPGGETQYF.

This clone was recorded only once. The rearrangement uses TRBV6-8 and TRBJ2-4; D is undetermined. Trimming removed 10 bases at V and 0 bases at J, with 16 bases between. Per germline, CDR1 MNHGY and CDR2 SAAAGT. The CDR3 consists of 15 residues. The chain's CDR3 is CAISQDILAKNIQYF. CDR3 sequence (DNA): TGTGCCATCAGCCAGGATATTCTAGCCAAAAACATTCAGTACTTC.

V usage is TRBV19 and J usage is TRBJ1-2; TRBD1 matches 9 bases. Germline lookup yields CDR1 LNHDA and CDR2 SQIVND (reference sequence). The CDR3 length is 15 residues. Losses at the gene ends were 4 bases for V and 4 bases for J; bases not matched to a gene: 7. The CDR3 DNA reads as TGTGCCAGTAGTACTCCCGGGACAGGGACCTATGGCTACACCTTC. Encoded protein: CASSTPGTGTYGYTF.

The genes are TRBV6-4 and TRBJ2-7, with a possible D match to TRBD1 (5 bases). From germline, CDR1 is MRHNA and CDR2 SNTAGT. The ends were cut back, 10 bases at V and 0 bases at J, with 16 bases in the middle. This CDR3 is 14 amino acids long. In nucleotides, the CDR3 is TGTGCCATCAAGGGCTCCGACAGCTCCTACGAGCAGTACTTC. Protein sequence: CAIKGSDSSYEQYF.

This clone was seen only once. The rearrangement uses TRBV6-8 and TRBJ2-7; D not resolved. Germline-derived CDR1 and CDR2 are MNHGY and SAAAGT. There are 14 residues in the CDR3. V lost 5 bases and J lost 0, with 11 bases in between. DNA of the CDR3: TGTGCCAGCAGTCAGCCCGGGTCCTCCTACGAGCAGTACTTC. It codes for CASSQPGSSYEQYF.

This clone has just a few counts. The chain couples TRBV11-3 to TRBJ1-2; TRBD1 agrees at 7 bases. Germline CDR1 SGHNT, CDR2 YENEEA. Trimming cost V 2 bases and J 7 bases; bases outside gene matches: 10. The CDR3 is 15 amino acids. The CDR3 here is CASSLSSAGGSGYTF. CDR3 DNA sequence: TGTGCCAGCAGCTTAAGCTCTGCAGGGGGGTCTGGCTACACCTTC.

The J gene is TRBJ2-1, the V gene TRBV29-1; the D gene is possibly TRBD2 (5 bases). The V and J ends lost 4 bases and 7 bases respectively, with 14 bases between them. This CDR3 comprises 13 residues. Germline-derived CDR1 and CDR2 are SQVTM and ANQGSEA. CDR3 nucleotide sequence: TGCAGCGTTGGAACTAAACTAGGGAATGAGCAGTTCTTC. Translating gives CSVGTKLGNEQFF.

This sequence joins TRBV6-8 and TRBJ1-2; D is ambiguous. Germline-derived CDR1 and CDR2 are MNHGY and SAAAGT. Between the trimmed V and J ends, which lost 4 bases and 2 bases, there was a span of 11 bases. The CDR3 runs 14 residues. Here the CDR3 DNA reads TGTGCCAGCAGTTCCGTCGGCAGGAACTATGGCTACACCTTC. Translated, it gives CASSSVGRNYGYTF.

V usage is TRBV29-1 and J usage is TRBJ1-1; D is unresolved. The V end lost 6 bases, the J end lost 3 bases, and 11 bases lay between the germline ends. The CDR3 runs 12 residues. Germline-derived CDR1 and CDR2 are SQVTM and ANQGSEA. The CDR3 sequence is CSVADGDTEAFF. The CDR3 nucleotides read TGCAGCGTGGCAGACGGGGACACTGAAGCTTTCTTT.